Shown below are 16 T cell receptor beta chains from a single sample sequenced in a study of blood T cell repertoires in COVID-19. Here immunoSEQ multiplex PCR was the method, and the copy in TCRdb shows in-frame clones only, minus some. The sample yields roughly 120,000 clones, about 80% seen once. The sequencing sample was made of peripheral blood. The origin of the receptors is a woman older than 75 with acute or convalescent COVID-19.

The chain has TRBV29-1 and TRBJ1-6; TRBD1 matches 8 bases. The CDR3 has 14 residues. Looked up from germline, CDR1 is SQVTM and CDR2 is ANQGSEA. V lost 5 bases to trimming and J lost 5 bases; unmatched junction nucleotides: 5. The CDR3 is CSVTGQGDNSPLHF. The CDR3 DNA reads TGCAGCGTTACTGGACAGGGTGATAATTCACCCCTCCACTTT.

CDR3 DNA: TGTGCCTGGAGACTAGCGGGAAGTAGTGAGCAGTTCTTC. Protein sequence: CAWRLAGSSEQFF. This chain connects TRBV30 to TRBJ2-1; 10 positions match TRBD2. This CDR3 comprises 13 residues. With 3 bases clipped from V and 9 bases from J, the junction kept 5 bases outside the gene matches. CDR1 is GTSNPN, CDR2 SVGIG, per germline (reference sequence).

The CDR3 reads CASSMRQGDGGYGYTF. The CDR3 bases are TGTGCCAGTAGTATGAGACAGGGTGATGGGGGCTATGGCTACACCTTC. The genes are TRBV19 and TRBJ1-2; 7 bases map to TRBD1. CDR3 length: 16 residues. The trim removed 3 bases at V and 4 bases at J, leaving 11 bases unmatched. In germline, CDR1 is LNHDA, CDR2 SQIVND (reference sequence).

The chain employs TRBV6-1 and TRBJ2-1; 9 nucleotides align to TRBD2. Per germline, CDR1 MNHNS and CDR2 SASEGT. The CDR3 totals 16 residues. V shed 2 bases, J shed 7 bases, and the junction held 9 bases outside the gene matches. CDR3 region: CASSELHTSGQNEQFF. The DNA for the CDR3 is TGTGCCAGCAGTGAACTCCACACTAGCGGGCAAAATGAGCAGTTCTTC.

The CDR3 region is CASSHGTAGNTIYF. CDR3 sequence (DNA): TGCGCCAGCAGCCACGGGACAGCTGGAAACACCATATATTTT. This chain connects TRBV5-1 to TRBJ1-3, with 7 bases aligning to TRBD1. The V gene's germline CDR1 is SGHRS and CDR2 YFSETQ. With V trimmed by 4 bases and J by 2 bases, 3 bases remained unmatched. This CDR3 region has 14 residues.

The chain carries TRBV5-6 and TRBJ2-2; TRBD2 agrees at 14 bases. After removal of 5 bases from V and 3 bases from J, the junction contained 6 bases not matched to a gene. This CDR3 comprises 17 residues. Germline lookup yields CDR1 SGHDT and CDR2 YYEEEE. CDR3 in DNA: TGTGCCAGCAGAGAGACGGGACTAGCGGGAGACACCGGGGAGCTGTTTTTT. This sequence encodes CASRETGLAGDTGELFF.

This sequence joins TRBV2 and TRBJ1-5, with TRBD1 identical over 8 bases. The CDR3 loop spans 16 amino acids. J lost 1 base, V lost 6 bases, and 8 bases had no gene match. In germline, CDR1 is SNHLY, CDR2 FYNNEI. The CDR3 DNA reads TGTGCCAGCAGCATGGGACAGGTTCGGAGCAATCAGCCCCAGCATTTT. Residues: CASSMGQVRSNQPQHF. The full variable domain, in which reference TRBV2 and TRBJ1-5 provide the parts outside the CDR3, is EPEVTQTPSHQVTQMGQEVILRCVPISNHLYFYWYRQILGQKVEFLVSFYNNEISEKSEIFDDQFSVERPDGSNFTLKIRSTKLEDSAMYFCASSMGQVRSNQPQHFGDGTRLSIL.

For the CDR3, the DNA is TGTGCCAGCAGTTTCACAGGGGACGAGCAGTACTTC. It is translated as CASSFTGDEQYF. The genes are TRBV25-1 and TRBJ2-7; 7 nucleotides align to TRBD1. The CDR3 is 12 residues long. V lost 5 bases, J lost 5 bases, and 3 bases stayed unmatched. In germline, CDR1 is MGHDK, CDR2 SYGVNS.

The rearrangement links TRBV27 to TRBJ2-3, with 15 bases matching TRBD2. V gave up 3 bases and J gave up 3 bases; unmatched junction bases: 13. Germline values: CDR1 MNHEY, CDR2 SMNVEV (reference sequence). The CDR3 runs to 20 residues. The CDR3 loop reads CASSFIFPRTSGGETDTQYF. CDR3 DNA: TGTGCCAGCAGTTTTATATTCCCTCGGACTAGCGGGGGGGAGACAGATACGCAGTATTTT.

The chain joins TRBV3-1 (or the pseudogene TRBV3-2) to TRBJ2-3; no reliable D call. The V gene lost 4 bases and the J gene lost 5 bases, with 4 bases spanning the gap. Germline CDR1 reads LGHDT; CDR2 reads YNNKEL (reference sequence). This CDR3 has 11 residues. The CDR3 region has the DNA TGTGCCAGCAGCCCGGGAGATACGCAGTATTTT. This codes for CASSPGDTQYF.

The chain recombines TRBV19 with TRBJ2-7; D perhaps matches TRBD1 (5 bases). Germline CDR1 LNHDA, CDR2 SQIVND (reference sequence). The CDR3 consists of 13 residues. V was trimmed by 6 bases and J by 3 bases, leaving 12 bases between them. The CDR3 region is CASSQGSHYEQYF. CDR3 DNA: TGTGCCAGTAGCCAGGGCTCGCACTACGAGCAGTACTTC.

The CDR3 bases are TGTGCCAGCAGTTTAACTCAGGCAGCAAACACCGGGGAGCTGTTTTTT. This gives the protein CASSLTQAANTGELFF. The V gene is TRBV28, the J gene TRBJ2-2; no reliable D call. Germline V lookup: CDR1 MDHEN, CDR2 SYDVKM. The CDR3 runs 16 residues. V was pared by 2 bases and J by 2 bases, with 12 bases between.

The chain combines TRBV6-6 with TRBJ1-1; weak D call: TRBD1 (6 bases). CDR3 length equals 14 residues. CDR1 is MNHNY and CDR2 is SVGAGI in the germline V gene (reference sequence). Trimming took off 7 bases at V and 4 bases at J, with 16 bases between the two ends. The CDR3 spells CASNPNRAITEAFF. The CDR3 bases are TGTGCCAGCAATCCTAACAGGGCTATCACTGAAGCTTTCTTT.

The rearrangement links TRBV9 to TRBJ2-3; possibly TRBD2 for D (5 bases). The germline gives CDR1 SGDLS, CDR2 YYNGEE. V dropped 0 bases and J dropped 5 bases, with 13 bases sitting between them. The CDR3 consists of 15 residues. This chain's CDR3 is CASSVVGGSVDTQYF. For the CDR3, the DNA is TGTGCCAGCAGCGTAGTTGGTGGGAGCGTAGATACGCAGTATTTT.

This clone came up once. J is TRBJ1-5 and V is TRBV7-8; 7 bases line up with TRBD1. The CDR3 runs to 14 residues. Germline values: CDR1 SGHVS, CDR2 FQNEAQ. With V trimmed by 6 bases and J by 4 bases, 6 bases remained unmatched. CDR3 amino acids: CASRWDSLNQPQHF. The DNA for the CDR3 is TGTGCCAGCAGATGGGACAGTCTAAATCAGCCCCAGCATTTT.

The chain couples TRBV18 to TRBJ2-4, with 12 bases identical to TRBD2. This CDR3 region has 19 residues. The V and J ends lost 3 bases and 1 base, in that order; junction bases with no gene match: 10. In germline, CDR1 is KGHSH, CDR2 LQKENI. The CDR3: CASSPQTSGSAMAKNIQYF. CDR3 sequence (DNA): TGTGCCAGCTCACCCCAGACTAGCGGGAGCGCTATGGCCAAAAACATTCAGTACTTC.